This T cell receptor (beta chain) was obtained from a study of regulatory T cells in long-lasting Graves disease. Germline values: CDR1 MNHGY, CDR2 SVAAGI. Trimming removed 3 bases from V and 2 bases from J, with 11 bases in between. This CDR3 is 14 amino acids long. The study's findings and limits: More public clonotypes were shared by persistent patients (about 3,000) than by new patients (roughly 870).

There are many counts of this clonotype. Its matching antigen is unknown. To make TCR beta libraries, researchers used iRepertoire HTBI primers and Arm-PCR of CDR3 regions. Per the authors' pipeline: The identification of under 65 TRBV and 14 TRBJ segments was made across samples. TCRdb independently ran MiXCR on the multiplex PCR reads; one entry per CDR3 protein. TCRdb's processing, not the authors' own work, is the source of the V and J calls. The table records about 310,000 distinct CDR3 sequences, roughly 18% of them present only once. The time point here: newly diagnosed GD, antithyroid drugs for less than 3 months. The TCR library used RNA extracted from PBMCs.

J is TRBJ2-7 and V is TRBV6-9; TRBD2 might be the D (5 bases). The receptor's source is a female donor with Graves disease. Sequencing was performed on peripheral blood mononuclear cells (PBMCs), taken at new diagnosis, from a patient treated with antithyroid drugs. The CDR3 loop is CASSYQRGTYEQYF. Written as DNA, the CDR3 is TGTGCCAGCAGTTACCAACGGGGAACCTACGAGCAGTACTTC.